Listed here is a single TCR beta chain. In the same sample, other DNA sequences code for this CDR3. The CDR3 runs to 12 residues. Trimming stripped 9 bases from V and 7 bases from J, with 10 bases between. Germline lookup yields CDR1 ENHRY and CDR2 SYGVKD. These data originate in a study of blood T cell repertoires in COVID-19. Study overall: Acute and convalescent COVID-19 samples came from the United States, Italy and Spain. Nucleic acid was either cDNA or gDNA, and it came from T cells, B-cell-depleted T cells, or PBMCs.

Methods used by the authors: Reference gene primer amplification gave estimated nucleated cell counts. The method was immunoSEQ multiplex PCR; TCRdb's version includes in-frame clones alone and lacks a portion of them. The V and J calls and clone size come from that table; D and trimming were worked out from the DNA. This repertoire shows more than 60,000 clones, about 89% found once; its top ten account for roughly 6.6%. The source is a man in his sixties with acute or convalescent COVID-19. Specimen: peripheral blood. The chain recombines TRBV10-3 with TRBJ1-6; weak D call: TRBD1 (5 bases). CDR3 nucleotide sequence: TGTGCCATTGGGGGGTGGAATTCACCCCTCCACTTT. This gives the protein CAIGGWNSPLHF.